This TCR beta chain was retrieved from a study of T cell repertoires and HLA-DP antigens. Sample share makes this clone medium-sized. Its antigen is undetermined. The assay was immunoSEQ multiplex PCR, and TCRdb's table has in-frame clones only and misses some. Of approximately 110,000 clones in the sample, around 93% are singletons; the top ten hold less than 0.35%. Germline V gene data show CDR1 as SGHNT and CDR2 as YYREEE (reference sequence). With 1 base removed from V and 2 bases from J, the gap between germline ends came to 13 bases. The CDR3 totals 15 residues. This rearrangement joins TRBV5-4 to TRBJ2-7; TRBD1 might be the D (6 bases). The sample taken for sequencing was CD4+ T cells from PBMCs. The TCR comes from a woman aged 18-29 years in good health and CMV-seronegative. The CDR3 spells CASSLKQGFAYEQYF. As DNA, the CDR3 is TGTGCCAGCAGCTTGAAACAGGGTTTCGCCTACGAGCAGTACTTC.